This TCR beta chain was identified in a study of T-cell reconstitution after alpha-beta-depleted transplantation in children. Study-level points and caveats: Several hundred expanded graft clones reportedly supplied alpha-beta T cells about two months after transplant. T-cell numbers and diversity, one year after transplant, stemmed largely from T cells that were newly produced.

For TCRbeta, the library was prepared with unique molecular identifiers. TCRdb re-derived calls from the PCR reads in MiXCR, one entry per CDR3 protein. The data hold around 700,000 distinct CDR3 sequences, with about an eighth observed a single time. Per the germline V gene, CDR1 is SGHDN and CDR2 is FVKESK. The CDR3 extends over 13 amino acids. V lost 2 bases to trimming and J lost 0 bases, with 5 bases between them. In regard to this clonotype: Its target is unknown.

The sample in question was PBMCs, obtained before TCRalphabeta/CD19-depleted stem cell transplant. J is TRBJ2-7 and V is TRBV14, with no clear D. The receptor was derived from a girl aged 2-10 years with congenital amegakaryocytic thrombocytopenia, due to receive a stem cell transplant. The CDR3 coding sequence is TGTGCCAGCAGCCAACACAGCTCCTACGAGCAGTACTTC. Its translation: CASSQHSSYEQYF.